These T cell receptor beta chains were read from a single sample in a study of T cells after yellow fever vaccination. MiXCR was run by TCRdb on the 5' RACE reads, yielding one entry per CDR3 protein. The repertoire has a few hundred thousand distinct CDR3 sequences, 3.6% of them found once; the top ten carry under 20%. This sample comprised PBMCs, obtained 15 days after the yellow fever booster vaccination. The origin of the receptors is a young man who received the YFV17D yellow fever vaccine. Both conserved end residues are part of each CDR3. The D gene is left open where the match is weak. Only some rows state a clone size, as once, few, many or a class for expanded clones.

D: NA; J: TRBJ1-1; V: TRBV20-1; size: many; CDR3: CSARDRRRNTEAFF; DNA: TGCAGTGCTAGAGATCGTCGCCGGAACACTGAAGCTTTCTTT
D: NA; J: TRBJ2-1; V: TRBV15; size: many; CDR3: CATSEAGPVEQFF; DNA: TGTGCCACCAGCGAGGCAGGGCCCGTGGAGCAGTTCTTC
D: NA; J: TRBJ2-5; V: TRBV6-6; size: many; CDR3: CATTAQETQYF; DNA: TGTGCCACAACAGCCCAAGAGACCCAGTACTTC
D: NA; J: TRBJ1-5; V: TRBV4-3; size: many; CDR3: CASSQDGDGRPQHF; DNA: TGCGCCAGCAGCCAAGATGGAGATGGCCGACCCCAGCATTTT
D: NA; J: TRBJ2-3; V: TRBV7-2; size: many; CDR3: CASSSWVGTPDTQYF; DNA: TGTGCCAGCAGCTCCTGGGTCGGCACTCCAGATACGCAGTATTTT
D: NA; J: TRBJ2-7; V: TRBV18; size: many; CDR3: CASSRLRDQGPSKGEQYF; DNA: TGTGCCAGCTCACGTTTACGGGACCAGGGCCCCTCGAAGGGCGAGCAGTACTTC
D: TRBD1; J: TRBJ1-6; V: TRBV20-1; size: many; CDR3: CSADLTGGYSPLHF; DNA: TGCAGTGCTGACCTGACAGGGGGCTATTCACCCCTCCACTTT
D: NA; J: TRBJ2-1; V: TRBV15; size: many; CDR3: CATRSGLILEQFF; DNA: TGTGCCACCAGATCGGGACTCATTCTTGAGCAGTTCTTC
D: NA; J: TRBJ1-5; V: TRBV6-2/TRBV6-3; size: many; CDR3: CASSAHRGQWNQPQHF; DNA: TGTGCCAGCAGTGCCCACCGGGGGCAGTGGAATCAGCCCCAGCATTTT
D: NA; J: TRBJ2-1; V: TRBV2; size: many; CDR3: CASSVRTPFNEQFF; DNA: TGTGCCAGCAGTGTCAGGACCCCCTTCAATGAGCAGTTCTTC
D: NA; J: TRBJ2-3; V: TRBV10-3; size: NA; CDR3: CAIRELATTDTQYF; DNA: TGTGCCATCAGAGAGCTAGCGACCACAGATACGCAGTATTTT
D: NA; J: TRBJ1-1; V: TRBV12-3/TRBV12-4; size: many; CDR3: CASALGGAAEAFF; DNA: TGTGCCAGCGCCCTTGGGGGGGCGGCTGAAGCTTTCTTT
D: TRBD1; J: TRBJ1-2; V: TRBV4-3; size: many; CDR3: CASSQDYSGTGLYGYTF; DNA: TGCGCCAGCAGCCAAGATTATTCCGGGACAGGGCTCTATGGCTACACCTTC
D: TRBD2; J: TRBJ2-2; V: TRBV4-3; size: many; CDR3: CASSRGLVGVSTGELFF; DNA: TGCGCCAGCAGCCGGGGACTAGTTGGGGTCAGCACCGGGGAGCTGTTTTTT
D: NA; J: TRBJ1-5; V: TRBV5-1; size: many; CDR3: CASSLEGLSNQPQHF; DNA: TGCGCCAGCAGCTTGGAGGGGTTAAGCAATCAGCCCCAGCATTTT